A selection of T cell receptor beta chains follows, all from one sample in a study of control samples from healthy donors and cancer patients. Sequencing was performed with immunoSEQ multiplex PCR; in TCRdb, only in-frame clones are kept and a portion is missing. The sample lists 120,000 or so clones, around 89% occurring once. Sequencing was carried out using PBMCs. The receptor set was obtained from a woman aged 55-69 years with lung cancer. Both conserved end residues are part of each CDR3. The D gene is left open where the match is weak. The listing skips clone size in some rows; elsewhere it reads once, few, many or a size class.

cdr3_nt: TGTGCCAGTAGTCCCACGGGGGTTTACACTGAAGCTTTCTTT; cdr3_aa: CASSPTGVYTEAFF; j_call: TRBJ1-1; clone_size: .; v_call: TRBV19; d_call: .
cdr3_nt: TGTGCCAGTAGCCCCCGGCCGTCGGGAAGGGGGTACGAGCAGTACTTC; cdr3_aa: CASSPRPSGRGYEQYF; j_call: TRBJ2-7; clone_size: .; v_call: TRBV19; d_call: .
cdr3_nt: TGTGCCAGCAGTCTAGCGGGAGTGGTGAACAATGAGCAGTTCTTC; cdr3_aa: CASSLAGVVNNEQFF; j_call: TRBJ2-1; clone_size: .; v_call: TRBV6-5; d_call: TRBD2
cdr3_nt: TGTGCCACCCTGCCGGGACAGGGTTCCAATGAGCAGTTCTTC; cdr3_aa: CATLPGQGSNEQFF; j_call: TRBJ2-1; clone_size: .; v_call: TRBV7-9; d_call: TRBD1
cdr3_nt: TGTGCCAGCAGTTACTCGGGTACAGTGCCCACTGAAGCTTTCTTT; cdr3_aa: CASSYSGTVPTEAFF; j_call: TRBJ1-1; clone_size: few; v_call: TRBV6-5; d_call: .
cdr3_nt: TGCAGCGTTGAAGATGAGGTGGGGGCATCGAACTATGGCTACACCTTC; cdr3_aa: CSVEDEVGASNYGYTF; j_call: TRBJ1-2; clone_size: once; v_call: TRBV29-1; d_call: .
cdr3_nt: TGTGCCAGCAGCCCCTCCGGGGGCAACTATGGCTACACCTTC; cdr3_aa: CASSPSGGNYGYTF; j_call: TRBJ1-2; clone_size: .; v_call: TRBV5-4; d_call: .
cdr3_nt: TGCGCCAGCAGCCCAAGCGCTGCCTATGGCTACACCTTC; cdr3_aa: CASSPSAAYGYTF; j_call: TRBJ1-2; clone_size: .; v_call: TRBV5-1; d_call: .
cdr3_nt: TGTGCCAGCTCACCCCCTAGCGGGGGGGACAATGAGCAGTTCTTC; cdr3_aa: CASSPPSGGDNEQFF; j_call: TRBJ2-1; clone_size: .; v_call: TRBV18; d_call: TRBD2
cdr3_nt: TGTGCCACCAGTCCCGGACTAGCGGTCTACAATGAGCAGTTCTTC; cdr3_aa: CATSPGLAVYNEQFF; j_call: TRBJ2-1; clone_size: few; v_call: TRBV24-1; d_call: TRBD2
cdr3_nt: TGTGCCAGTAGTATGCTGGCAGGCGAGCAGTACTTC; cdr3_aa: CASSMLAGEQYF; j_call: TRBJ2-7; clone_size: .; v_call: TRBV19; d_call: .
cdr3_nt: TGCGCCAGCAGCCAAGGGACCCAAAACTACGAGCAGTACTTC; cdr3_aa: CASSQGTQNYEQYF; j_call: TRBJ2-7; clone_size: .; v_call: TRBV4-1; d_call: .
cdr3_nt: TGTGCCAGCAGTTACACCCGGGGGGGGAACACTGAAGCTTTCTTT; cdr3_aa: CASSYTRGGNTEAFF; j_call: TRBJ1-1; clone_size: .; v_call: TRBV6-2/TRBV6-3; d_call: .
cdr3_nt: TGTGCCAGCAGCAAAGAGGGTACCACTAATGAAAAACTGTTTTTT; cdr3_aa: CASSKEGTTNEKLFF; j_call: TRBJ1-4; clone_size: .; v_call: TRBV9; d_call: .
cdr3_nt: TGTGCCAGCTCACCAGCAGGGGAGGGGGACACTGAAGCTTTCTTT; cdr3_aa: CASSPAGEGDTEAFF; j_call: TRBJ1-1; clone_size: .; v_call: TRBV18; d_call: .